This T cell receptor (beta chain) derives from a study of CD8+CD57+ T cells in acquired aplastic anemia. This CDR3 has 15 amino acids. Trimming cost V 3 bases and J 5 bases, with 18 bases left between them. Germline V CDR1 and CDR2: DFQATT, SNEGSKA (reference sequence). It was patients with CD8+CD57+ cell expansion by flow cytometry who were chosen for sequencing. The patients all had a severe acquired aplastic anemia diagnosis. CDR3 and TCR beta VDJ profiling relied on genomic DNA as the template. Each CDR3 protein is one row after TCRdb ran MiXCR on the reads. In the table there are 150,000 to 200,000 distinct CDR3 sequences, 40% to 50% of which are singletons.

Sample: sorted CD4+, CD8+, or CD8+CD57+ T cells (not recorded which) from PBMCs. This clonotype originated in a human donor with aplastic anemia. V and J are TRBV20-1 and TRBJ2-3, with a possible D match to TRBD1 (7 bases). In nucleotides, the CDR3 is TGCAGTGCTAGTCCCCGGGCAGGGGGGATAGATACGCAGTATTTT. Amino acids: CSASPRAGGIDTQYF.